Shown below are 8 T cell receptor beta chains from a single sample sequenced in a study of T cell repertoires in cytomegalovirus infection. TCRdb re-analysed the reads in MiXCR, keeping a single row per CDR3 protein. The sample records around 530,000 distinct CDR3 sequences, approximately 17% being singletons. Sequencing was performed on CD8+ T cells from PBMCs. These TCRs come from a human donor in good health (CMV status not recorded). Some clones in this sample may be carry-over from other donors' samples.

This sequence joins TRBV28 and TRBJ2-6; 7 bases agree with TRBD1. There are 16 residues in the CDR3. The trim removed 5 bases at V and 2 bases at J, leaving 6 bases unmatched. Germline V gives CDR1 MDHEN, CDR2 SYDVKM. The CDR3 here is CASSITGEPGANVLTF. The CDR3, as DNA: TGTGCCAGCAGTATTACAGGGGAGCCTGGGGCCAACGTCCTGACTTTC.

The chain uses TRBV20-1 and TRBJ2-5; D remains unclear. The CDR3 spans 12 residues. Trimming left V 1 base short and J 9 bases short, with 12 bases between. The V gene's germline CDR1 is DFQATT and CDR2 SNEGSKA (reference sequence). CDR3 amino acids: CSARGPQKPQYF. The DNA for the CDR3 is TGCAGTGCTAGAGGCCCACAGAAGCCCCAGTACTTC.

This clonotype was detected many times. CDR3 protein: CASSPTGGEAFF. CDR3 coding DNA: TGTGCCAGCAGTCCGACAGGCGGAGAAGCTTTCTTT. This chain uses TRBV27 with TRBJ1-1; D might be TRBD1 (6 bases). The CDR3 loop spans 12 amino acids. Germline lookup yields CDR1 MNHEY and CDR2 SMNVEV (reference sequence). V was pared by 5 bases and J by 8 bases, with 12 bases between.

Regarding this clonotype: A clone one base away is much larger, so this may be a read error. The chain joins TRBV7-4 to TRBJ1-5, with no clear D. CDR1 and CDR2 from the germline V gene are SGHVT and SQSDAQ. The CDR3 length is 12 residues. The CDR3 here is CASSLDTQPRHF. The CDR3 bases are TGTGCCAGCAGCTTAGATACGCAGCCCCGGCATTTT. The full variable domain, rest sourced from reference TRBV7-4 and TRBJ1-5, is GAGVSQSPRYKVAKRGRDVALRCDSISGHVTLYWYRQTLGQGSEVLTYSQSDAQRDKSGRPSGRFSAERPERSVSTLKIQRTEQGDSAVYLCASSLDTQPRHFGDGTRLSIL.

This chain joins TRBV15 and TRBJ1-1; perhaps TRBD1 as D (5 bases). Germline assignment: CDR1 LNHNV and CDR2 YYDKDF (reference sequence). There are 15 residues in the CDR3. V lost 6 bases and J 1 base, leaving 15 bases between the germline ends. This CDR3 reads CATRPWGSRNTEAFF. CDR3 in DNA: TGTGCCACCAGACCTTGGGGGTCGAGGAACACTGAAGCTTTCTTT.

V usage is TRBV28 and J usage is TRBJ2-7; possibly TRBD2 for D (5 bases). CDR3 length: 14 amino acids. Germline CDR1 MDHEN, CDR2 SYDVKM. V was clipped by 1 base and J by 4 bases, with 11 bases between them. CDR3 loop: CASSLFLGGYEQYF. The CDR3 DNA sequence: TGTGCCAGCAGTTTATTTTTAGGCGGGTACGAGCAGTACTTC.

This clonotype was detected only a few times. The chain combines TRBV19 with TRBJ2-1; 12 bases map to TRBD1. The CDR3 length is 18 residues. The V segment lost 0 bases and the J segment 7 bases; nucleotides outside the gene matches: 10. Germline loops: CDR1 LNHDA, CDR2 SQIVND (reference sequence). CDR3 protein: CASSIDGGRDRGLNEQFF. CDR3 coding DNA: TGTGCCAGTAGTATAGATGGGGGCCGGGACAGGGGGCTTAATGAGCAGTTCTTC.

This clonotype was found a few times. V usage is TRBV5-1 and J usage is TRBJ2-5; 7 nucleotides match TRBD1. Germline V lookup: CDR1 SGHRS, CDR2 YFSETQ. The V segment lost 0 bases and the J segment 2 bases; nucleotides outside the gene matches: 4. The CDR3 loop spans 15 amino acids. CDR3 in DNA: TGCGCCAGCAGCTTGGAGGGGGCACGGCAAGAGACCCAGTACTTC. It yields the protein CASSLEGARQETQYF.